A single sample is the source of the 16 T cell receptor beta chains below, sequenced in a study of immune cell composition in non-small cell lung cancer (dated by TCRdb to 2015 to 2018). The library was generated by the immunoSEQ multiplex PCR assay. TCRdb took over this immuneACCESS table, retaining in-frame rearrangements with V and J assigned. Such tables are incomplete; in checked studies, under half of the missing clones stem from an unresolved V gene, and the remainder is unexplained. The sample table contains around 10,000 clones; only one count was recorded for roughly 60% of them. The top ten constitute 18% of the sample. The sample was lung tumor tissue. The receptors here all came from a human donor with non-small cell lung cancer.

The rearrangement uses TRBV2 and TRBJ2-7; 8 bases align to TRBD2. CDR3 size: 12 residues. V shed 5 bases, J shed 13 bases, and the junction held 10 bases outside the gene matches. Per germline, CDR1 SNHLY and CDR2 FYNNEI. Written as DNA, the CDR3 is TGTGCCAGCAGTTTACCCAGCGGGAGATGCTACTTC. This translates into CASSLPSGRCYF.

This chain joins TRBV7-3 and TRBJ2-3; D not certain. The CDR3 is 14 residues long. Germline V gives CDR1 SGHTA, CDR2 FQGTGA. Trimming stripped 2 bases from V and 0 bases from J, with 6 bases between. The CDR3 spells CASSLQSSTDTQYF. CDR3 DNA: TGTGCCAGCAGCTTACAGTCTAGCACAGATACGCAGTATTTT. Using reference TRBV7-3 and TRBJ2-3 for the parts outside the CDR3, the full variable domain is GAGVSQTPSNKVTEKGKYVELRCDPISGHTALYWYRQSLGQGPEFLIYFQGTGAADDSGLPNDRFFAVRPEGSVSTLKIQRTERGDSAVYLCASSLQSSTDTQYFGPGTRLTVL.

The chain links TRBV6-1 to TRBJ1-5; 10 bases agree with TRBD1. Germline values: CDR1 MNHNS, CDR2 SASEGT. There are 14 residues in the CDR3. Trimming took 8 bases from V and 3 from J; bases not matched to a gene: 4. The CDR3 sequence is CASVGTGDNQPQHF. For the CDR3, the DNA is TGTGCCAGCGTGGGGACAGGGGACAATCAGCCCCAGCATTTT.

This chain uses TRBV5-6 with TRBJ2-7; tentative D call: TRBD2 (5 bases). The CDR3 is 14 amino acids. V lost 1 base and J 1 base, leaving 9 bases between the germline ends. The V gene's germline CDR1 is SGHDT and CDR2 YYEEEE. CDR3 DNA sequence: TGTGCCAGCAGCTTGCTGACGGGGTCCTACGAGCAGTACTTC. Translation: CASSLLTGSYEQYF. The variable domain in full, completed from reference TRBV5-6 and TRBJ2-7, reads DAGVTQSPTHLIKTRGQQVTLRCSPKSGHDTVSWYQQALGQGPQFIFQYYEEEERQRGNFPDRFSGHQFPNYSSELNVNALLLGDSALYLCASSLLTGSYEQYFGPGTRLTVT.

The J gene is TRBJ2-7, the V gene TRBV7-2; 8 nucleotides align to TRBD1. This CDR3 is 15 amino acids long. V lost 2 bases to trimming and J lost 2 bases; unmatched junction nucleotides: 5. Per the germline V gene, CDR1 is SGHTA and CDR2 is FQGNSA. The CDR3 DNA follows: TGTGCCAGCAGCTTATCGGCACAGGGGGCCTACGAGCAGTACTTC. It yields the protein CASSLSAQGAYEQYF.

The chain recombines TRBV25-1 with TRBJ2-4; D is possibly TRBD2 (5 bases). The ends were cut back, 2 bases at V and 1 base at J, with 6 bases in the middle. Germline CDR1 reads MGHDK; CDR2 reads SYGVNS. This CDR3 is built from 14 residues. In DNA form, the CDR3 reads TGTGCCAGCAGTGAAGGGGAGGCCAAAAACATTCAGTACTTC. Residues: CASSEGEAKNIQYF.

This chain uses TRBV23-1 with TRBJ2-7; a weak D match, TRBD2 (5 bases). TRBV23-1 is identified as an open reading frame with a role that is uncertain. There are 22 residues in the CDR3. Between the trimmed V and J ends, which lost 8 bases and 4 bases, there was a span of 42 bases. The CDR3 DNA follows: TGCGCCAGCGCCACCAAGAACGGCCCTGGCGGCGGACTCAGGATACTCGATTACGAGCAGTACTTC. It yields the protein CASATKNGPGGGLRILDYEQYF.

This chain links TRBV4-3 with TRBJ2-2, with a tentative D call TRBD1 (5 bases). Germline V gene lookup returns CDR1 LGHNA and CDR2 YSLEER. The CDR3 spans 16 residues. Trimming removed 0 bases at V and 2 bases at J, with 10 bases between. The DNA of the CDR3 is TGCGCCAGCAGCCAAGAGAGACAGATTAACACCGGGGAGCTGTTTTTT. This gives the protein CASSQERQINTGELFF.

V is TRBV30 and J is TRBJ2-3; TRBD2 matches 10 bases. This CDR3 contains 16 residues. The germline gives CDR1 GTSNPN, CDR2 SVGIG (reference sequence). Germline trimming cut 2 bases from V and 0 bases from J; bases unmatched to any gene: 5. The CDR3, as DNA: TGTGCCTGGAGTTTGGGGACTAGCGCGAGCACAGATACGCAGTATTTT. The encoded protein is CAWSLGTSASTDTQYF.

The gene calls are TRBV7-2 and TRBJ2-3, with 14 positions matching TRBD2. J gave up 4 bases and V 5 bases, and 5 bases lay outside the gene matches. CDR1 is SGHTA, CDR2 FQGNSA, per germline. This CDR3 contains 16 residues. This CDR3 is CASSARLAGGADTQYF. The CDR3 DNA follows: TGTGCCAGCAGCGCCCGACTAGCGGGAGGGGCAGATACGCAGTATTTT.

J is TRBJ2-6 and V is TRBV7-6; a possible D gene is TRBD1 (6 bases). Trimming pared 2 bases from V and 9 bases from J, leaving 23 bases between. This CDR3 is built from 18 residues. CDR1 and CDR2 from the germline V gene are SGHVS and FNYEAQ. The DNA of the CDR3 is TGTGCCAGCAGCTTAACCGCCGCCGACAGGATTAAACACAACGTCCTGACTTTC. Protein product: CASSLTAADRIKHNVLTF.

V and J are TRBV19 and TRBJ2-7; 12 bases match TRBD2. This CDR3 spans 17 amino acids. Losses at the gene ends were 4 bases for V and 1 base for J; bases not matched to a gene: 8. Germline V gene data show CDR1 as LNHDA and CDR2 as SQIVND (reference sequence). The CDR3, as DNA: TGTGCCAGTAGTACAAGGACTAGCGGGGATCTATCCTACGAGCAGTACTTC. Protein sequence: CASSTRTSGDLSYEQYF. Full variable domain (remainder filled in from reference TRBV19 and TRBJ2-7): DGGITQSPKYLFRKEGQNVTLSCEQNLNHDAMYWYRQDPGQGLRLIYYSQIVNDFQKGDIAEGYSVSREKKESFPLTVTSAQKNPTAFYLCASSTRTSGDLSYEQYFGPGTRLTVT.

CDR3 nucleotide sequence: TGTGCCAGCAGCGTAGCTTCGGGAGGGCGGGCAGATACGCAGTATTTT. This codes for CASSVASGGRADTQYF. This chain uses TRBV9 with TRBJ2-3, with TRBD2 matching 8 bases. Germline loops: CDR1 SGDLS, CDR2 YYNGEE. The CDR3 is 16 residues long. V was pared by 0 bases and J by 4 bases, with 7 bases of the junction left unmatched.

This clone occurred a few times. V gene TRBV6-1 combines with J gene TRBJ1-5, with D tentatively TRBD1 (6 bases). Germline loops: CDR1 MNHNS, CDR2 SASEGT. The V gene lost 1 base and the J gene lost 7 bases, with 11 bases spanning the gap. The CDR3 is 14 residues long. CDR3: CASSEVAGAQPQHF. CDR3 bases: TGTGCCAGCAGTGAAGTGGCGGGGGCCCAGCCCCAGCATTTT.

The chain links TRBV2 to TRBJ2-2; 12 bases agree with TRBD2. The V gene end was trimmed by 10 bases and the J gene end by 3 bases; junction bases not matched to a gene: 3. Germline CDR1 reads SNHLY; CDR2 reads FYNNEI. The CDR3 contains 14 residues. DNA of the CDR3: TGTGCCACCTCTAGCGGGAGGGACACCGGGGAGCTGTTTTTT. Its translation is CATSSGRDTGELFF.

The CDR3 region is CAISDWSSANYGYTF. DNA of the CDR3: TGTGCCATCAGTGATTGGAGTTCGGCTAACTATGGCTACACCTTC. The gene calls are TRBV10-3 and TRBJ1-2; no clear D. The CDR3 covers 15 residues. Trimming left V 3 bases short and J 0 bases short, with 11 bases between. Per germline, CDR1 ENHRY and CDR2 SYGVKD.